Listed below are T cell receptor beta chains from one sample, sequenced in a study of kidney transplant recipient with SARS-CoV-2 infection. TCRdb processed the reads anew with MiXCR; each CDR3 protein has one entry. This table holds fewer than 250,000 distinct CDR3 sequences, under 35% found once. Here the sequenced sample was a blood sample, taken at baseline and on approximately day 120 from a kidney transplant recipient. All receptors derive from a male patient between 25 and 40 years old who had COVID-19 and was a kidney transplant recipient. A share of the T cells may be of graft donor origin. Each CDR3 is given without its conserved first and last residue.

TRBV3-1	TRBJ1-3	ASSQSSGNTIY
TRBV3-1	TRBJ2-6	ASSQLRDRVSGANVLT
TRBV5-1	TRBJ1-4	ASSHGTSGFNEKLF
TRBV7-1	TRBJ1-2	ASSAPGHEGKTYGYT
TRBV5-8	TRBJ1-5	ASSLGMWVDSNQPQH
TRBV18	TRBJ2-2	ASSPQSGAGELF
TRBV28	TRBJ2-5	ASSLAVQETQY
TRBV7-6	TRBJ1-2	ASNTINESRKTYGYT
TRBV4-2	TRBJ2-2	ASSQVTPSGMNTGELF
TRBV7-8	TRBJ2-7	ASSLSASYEQY
TRBV8-2	TRBJ1-2	GSQATDSRKTYGYT
TRBV28	TRBJ2-7	ASWGAPNYEQY
TRBV10-2	TRBJ2-2	ASTPSTSTGELF
TRBV19	TRBJ2-1	ASSIVRGAAGVDNEQF
TRBV5-5	TRBJ1-1	ASSFRKGRGRTEAF
TRBV7-2	TRBJ1-1	ASSLVWGKEVTEAF
TRBV3-1	TRBJ2-5	ASSWILPISFSETQY
TRBV6-5	TRBJ2-3	TSSQGGAIHTDTQY
TRBV12-3/TRBV12-4	TRBJ1-2	ASRPKGGAGNNYGYT
TRBV13	TRBJ2-7	ASSSGQGDYEQY
TRBV6-4	TRBJ2-5	ASSLGQPQETQY
TRBV4-1	TRBJ1-2	ASSPRKDLPGNGYT
TRBV21-1	TRBJ2-3	ASSSHIVTVMQDTQY
TRBV19	TRBJ2-7	ASSTPSGDSYEQY
TRBV11-1	TRBJ1-2	ASSPDSEGYGYT
TRBV5-4	TRBJ2-3	ASSFIQSTDTQY
TRBV20-1	TRBJ2-2	SARTSGEVF
TRBV6-1	TRBJ1-2	ASSPIRGRGLANYGYT
TRBV27	TRBJ1-6	ASSLLGWLGNSPLH
TRBV6-8	TRBJ1-2	ASSNEQRSRKTYGYT
TRBV3-1	TRBJ1-1	ASSRPAPISIRAEAF
TRBV3-1	TRBJ2-2	ASSQDLDSGSPSTGELF
TRBV6-1	TRBJ2-3	ASSARGLGDTQY
TRBV19	TRBJ1-5	ASSPKGDQPQH
TRBV27	TRBJ1-1	ASSLSEGGVGTEAF
TRBV4-3	TRBJ1-3	ASSQGQGPNTIY
TRBV28	TRBJ2-1	ASSYERAGNNEQF
TRBV19	TRBJ1-1	ASSRRSVNTEAF
TRBV6-5	TRBJ2-5	ASSSPGIGVETQY
TRBV13	TRBJ1-2	ASSLGGNGYT
TRBV11-3	TRBJ1-2	ASSETTDLGKTYGYT